Each of the 28 T cell receptor beta chains below was sequenced from the same sample in a study of human T cells and chemical hapten exposure. Time point indicated: patch test 2, 6 weeks after DPC sensitization. Noted treatment: therapeutic diphenylcyclopropenone sensitization with weekly scalp DPC. One entry per CDR3 protein results from TCRdb running MiXCR on the RACE reads. Of nearly 55,000 distinct CDR3 sequences detected, about a tenth appear once; the ten largest clones hold about 1.8%. The sample here was whole blood, taken in connection with sensitization to the hapten diphenylcyclopropenone (DPC). The receptors here all came from a woman aged 45 to 65 with alopecia areata. Some clones in this sample may be carry-over from other donors' samples.

This clonotype was seen only a few times. The chain joins TRBV19 to TRBJ2-7; D may match TRBD1 or TRBD2 (6 bases each). V gave up 8 bases and J gave up 4 bases, with 24 bases separating them. The CDR3 totals 16 residues. CDR1 is LNHDA, CDR2 SQIVND, per germline (reference sequence). For the CDR3, the DNA is TGTGCCAGTTCAGCTCCCCAGGGGAGGAGACCGTACGAGCAGTACTTC. This sequence encodes CASSAPQGRRPYEQYF.

This clonotype was seen many times. J is TRBJ1-4 and V is TRBV20-1; 7 nucleotides line up with TRBD1. CDR1 is DFQATT and CDR2 is SNEGSKA in the germline V gene (reference sequence). The CDR3 length is 14 residues. Trimming took 3 bases from V and 5 from J; bases not matched to a gene: 6. This chain's CDR3 is CSARSEGANEKLFF. The CDR3 DNA reads TGCAGTGCTAGGAGCGAGGGGGCGAATGAAAAACTGTTTTTT.

This clonotype was counted at least ten times. This chain joins TRBV7-6 and TRBJ2-7; tentative D call: TRBD1 (6 bases). Germline CDR1 and CDR2: SGHVS and FNYEAQ. The CDR3 length is 13 residues. Trimming cost V 5 bases and J 11 bases, with 19 bases left between them. As DNA, the CDR3 is TGTGCCAGCAGCGAGGGGGAGTCTTTAGGGAAGTACTTC. Translation: CASSEGESLGKYF.

The table lists this clonotype with a few counts. The chain employs TRBV7-9 and TRBJ2-7; 7 bases align to TRBD1. V gave up 5 bases and J gave up 4 bases; unmatched junction bases: 8. The CDR3 runs 14 residues. CDR1 is SEHNR and CDR2 is FQNEAQ in the germline V gene (reference sequence). This CDR3 is CASSRPGQHYEQYF. CDR3 sequence (DNA): TGTGCCAGCAGCAGACCGGGACAGCATTACGAGCAGTACTTC.

In its sample, this clonotype was seen a few times. The CDR3 bases are TGTGCCAGCAGCTTAGAGGGACAGATATATGGCTACACCTTC. It encodes CASSLEGQIYGYTF. The chain combines TRBV28 with TRBJ1-2; 7 positions agree with TRBD1. CDR3 size: 14 residues. The V and J ends lost 6 bases and 5 bases, in that order; junction bases with no gene match: 9. Germline loops: CDR1 MDHEN, CDR2 SYDVKM.

This clonotype was seen many times. The V call is TRBV3-1, the J call TRBJ1-6, with D possibly matching TRBD1 (6 bases). This CDR3 contains 15 residues. The ends were cut back, 1 base at V and 7 bases at J, with 11 bases in the middle. The germline gives CDR1 LGHDT, CDR2 YNNKEL (reference sequence). The CDR3 sequence is CASSQVDGQNSPLHF. Here the CDR3 DNA reads TGTGCCAGCAGCCAAGTTGACGGACAGAATTCACCCCTCCACTTT. Together with reference TRBV3-1 and TRBJ1-6, the CDR3 gives the full variable domain: DTAVSQTPKYLVTQMGNDKSIKCEQNLGHDTMYWYKQDSKKFLKIMFSYNNKELIINETVPNRFSPKSPDKAHLNLHINSLELGDSAVYFCASSQVDGQNSPLHFGNGTRLTVT.

The table lists this clonotype with many counts. The chain uses TRBV11-2 and TRBJ1-2; unclear D gene. The germline gives CDR1 SGHAT, CDR2 FQNNGV. V dropped 3 bases and J dropped 2 bases, with 13 bases sitting between them. The CDR3 spans 15 residues. The CDR3: CASSLRSVGNYGYTF. The CDR3 nucleotides read TGTGCCAGCAGCTTGCGTTCCGTGGGGAACTATGGCTACACCTTC.

The DNA for the CDR3 is TGTGCCAGCAGCCGCCGTGAAGCGGGGATTTACGCAGATACGCAGTATTTT. It is translated as CASSRREAGIYADTQYF. This chain joins TRBV11-2 and TRBJ2-3; TRBD2 aligns across 7 bases. The CDR3 extends over 17 amino acids. Germline-derived CDR1 and CDR2 are SGHAT and FQNNGV. Trimming at V came to 5 bases and at J to 4 bases, leaving 15 bases not matched to a gene. Full variable domain (missing parts from reference TRBV11-2 and TRBJ2-3): EAGVAQSPRYKIIEKRQSVAFWCNPISGHATLYWYQQILGQGPKLLIQFQNNGVVDDSQLPKDRFSAERLKGVDSTLKIQPAKLEDSAVYLCASSRREAGIYADTQYFGPGTRLTVL.

This clonotype occurred many times. The chain uses TRBV6-6 and TRBJ1-5, with 7 bases lining up with TRBD1. The CDR3 covers 15 residues. The V segment lost 2 bases and the J segment 4 bases; nucleotides outside the gene matches: 5. Germline-derived CDR1 and CDR2 are MNHNY and SVGAGI (reference sequence). The CDR3 loop is CASSYVGQTNQPQHF. The CDR3 DNA follows: TGTGCCAGCAGTTACGTGGGACAGACAAATCAGCCCCAGCATTTT.

This clonotype was counted many times. This chain connects TRBV25-1 to TRBJ1-1, with D maybe TRBD1 (5 bases). The CDR3 runs to 12 residues. V was pared by 4 bases and J by 5 bases, with 8 bases between. Germline lookup yields CDR1 MGHDK and CDR2 SYGVNS. The CDR3: CASSGHRTEAFF. The CDR3 nucleotides read TGTGCCAGCAGTGGACACAGGACTGAAGCTTTCTTT.

This clonotype was observed at least ten times. The rearrangement uses TRBV6-5 and TRBJ2-2; 8 nucleotides agree with TRBD1. CDR1 is MNHEY and CDR2 is SVGAGI in the germline V gene. Trimming at V came to 5 bases and at J to 0 bases, leaving 2 bases not matched to a gene. The CDR3 contains 15 residues. CDR3 DNA sequence: TGTGCCAGCAGTCCAGGGGGCGCGAACACCGGGGAGCTGTTTTTT. Translated: CASSPGGANTGELFF.

This clonotype was seen a handful of times. V gene TRBV7-6 combines with J gene TRBJ2-1, with 13 bases that match TRBD2. With V trimmed by 5 bases and J by 4 bases, 5 bases remained unmatched. Germline loops: CDR1 SGHVS, CDR2 FNYEAQ. CDR3 length equals 16 residues. The CDR3 reads CASSPTTSGGYNEQFF. The CDR3 region has the DNA TGTGCCAGCAGCCCGACGACTAGCGGGGGGTACAATGAGCAGTTCTTC.

Note on this clonotype: A much larger clone lies one base from this, so it may be a read error. This chain connects TRBV5-5 to TRBJ1-2; tentative D call: TRBD1 (6 bases). The CDR3 runs to 18 residues. Germline CDR1 SGHKS, CDR2 YYEKEE (reference sequence). Trimming shortened V by 3 bases and J by 4 bases, and 25 bases separated the two germline ends. The CDR3 nucleotides are TGTGCCAGCAGCTCACCCGTTGGGGGCAGCGTATATCCCTATGGCTACACCTTC. Translation gives CASSSPVGGSVYPYGYTF.

About this clonotype: A clone one base away is much larger, so this may be a read error. The V call is TRBV5-8, the J call TRBJ1-1, with TRBD1 matching over 7 bases. Germline CDR1 reads SGHTS; CDR2 reads YDEGEE. Unmatched junction bases numbered 10, after V lost 3 bases and J lost 11 bases. There are 13 residues in the CDR3. CDR3 in amino acids: CASSSGQVRDAFF. The CDR3 DNA reads as TGTGCCAGCAGCTCCGGACAGGTGAGGGATGCTTTCTTT.

This clonotype was seen at least ten times. The chain uses TRBV10-2 and TRBJ1-1; possibly TRBD1 for D (5 bases). This CDR3 spans 14 amino acids. Deletions cut 5 bases from V and 1 base from J, with 11 bases between. Per the germline V gene, CDR1 is WSHSY and CDR2 is SAAADI. DNA of the CDR3: TGCGCCAGCAGTCGGGAGGGGCGGAACACTGAAGCTTTCTTT. It codes for CASSREGRNTEAFF.

This clonotype was observed many times. V is TRBV7-8 and J is TRBJ1-6, with TRBD1 as a possible D gene (6 bases). The V gene lost 5 bases and the J gene lost 0 bases, with 23 bases spanning the gap. The CDR3 totals 20 residues. Germline V gene data show CDR1 as SGHVS and CDR2 as FQNEAQ. CDR3 sequence reads: CASSKIQGQLTSSYNSPLHF. DNA for the CDR3: TGTGCCAGCAGCAAAATACAGGGACAATTAACGAGCTCCTATAATTCACCCCTCCACTTT.

Details on this clonotype: A much larger clone differs by one base, so this may be a read error. The conserved phenylalanine or tryptophan normally closing the CDR3 is absent here, so this likely arose from a read error. The genes are TRBV5-1 and TRBJ1-1; no clear D. CDR3 size: 13 residues. Trimming took 2 bases from V and 4 from J, leaving 9 bases between them. Germline V gene data show CDR1 as SGHRS and CDR2 as YFSETQ. CDR3 in DNA: TGCGCCAGCAGCTTCGCGGGCGGCACTGAAGCTTTCTTA. Protein sequence: CASSFAGGTEAFL.

This rearrangement joins TRBV11-2 to TRBJ1-1; D gene ambiguous. Germline CDR1 reads SGHAT; CDR2 reads FQNNGV. This CDR3 is built from 11 residues. Trimming shortened V by 1 base and J by 8 bases, and 5 bases separated the two germline ends. The CDR3 is CASSLATEAFF. The CDR3 region has the DNA TGTGCCAGCAGCTTAGCGACCGAAGCTTTCTTT.

The chain's CDR3 is CASSLGPPAIYF. DNA of the CDR3: TGTGCCAGCAGCTTGGGCCCCCCCGCCATATATTTT. This chain uses TRBV11-2 with TRBJ1-3; D gene uncertain. Germline lookup yields CDR1 SGHAT and CDR2 FQNNGV. The V gene lost 3 bases and the J gene lost 11 bases, with 11 bases spanning the gap. The CDR3 totals 12 residues.

The gene calls are TRBV11-2 and TRBJ2-1, with 13 bases aligning to TRBD2. The CDR3 covers 15 residues. V was clipped by 2 bases and J by 12 bases; unmatched bases: 7. The germline V gene has CDR1 SGHAT and CDR2 FQNNGV. In DNA form, the CDR3 reads TGTGCCAGCAGCTTACCGGGACTAGCGGGATCCGGGCAGTTCTTC. Its protein product is CASSLPGLAGSGQFF.

The table lists this clonotype with many counts. This sequence joins TRBV5-5 and TRBJ1-2; D gene uncertain. Germline CDR1 SGHKS, CDR2 YYEKEE (reference sequence). Trimming cost V 0 bases and J 0 bases, with 6 bases left between them. The CDR3 has 14 residues. DNA for the CDR3: TGTGCCAGCAGCTTGGCCAGAGCTAACTATGGCTACACCTTC. Its translation is CASSLARANYGYTF.

The sample holds many counts of this clonotype. The chain uses TRBV27 and TRBJ1-2; no firm D call. CDR1 is MNHEY and CDR2 is SMNVEV in the germline V gene (reference sequence). CDR3 length: 14 amino acids. V lost 4 bases and J lost 8, with 17 bases in between. The CDR3 coding sequence is TGTGCCAGCAGTTCCGGACTCCCGAGAAGAGGCTACACCTTC. It yields the protein CASSSGLPRRGYTF.

This clonotype was detected only a few times. This chain joins TRBV19 and TRBJ2-7; 12 bases agree with TRBD2. V was clipped by 5 bases and J by 2 bases; unmatched bases: 4. The CDR3 spans 15 residues. Germline CDR1 and CDR2: LNHDA and SQIVND (reference sequence). The CDR3: CASSVGLAGTYEQYF. CDR3 nucleotide sequence: TGTGCCAGTAGTGTCGGACTAGCGGGAACCTACGAGCAGTACTTC.

This clonotype has at least ten counts. The chain employs TRBV6-6 and TRBJ1-3; TRBD1 matches 7 bases. Per germline, CDR1 MNHNY and CDR2 SVGAGI (reference sequence). This CDR3 is 14 amino acids long. V lost 5 bases, J lost 5 bases, and 6 bases stayed unmatched. The CDR3 is CASSDRDSRNTIYF. The CDR3 region has the DNA TGTGCCAGCAGTGACCGGGACAGTCGAAACACCATATATTTT.

A few counts support this clonotype. The rearrangement links TRBV19 to TRBJ2-2, with D perhaps matching TRBD1 (5 bases). Germline loops: CDR1 LNHDA, CDR2 SQIVND (reference sequence). The CDR3 totals 15 residues. V was pared by 2 bases and J by 3 bases, with 10 bases between. For the CDR3, the DNA is TGTGCCAGTAGTATATCCAGGGCTGACACCGGGGAGCTGTTTTTT. Amino acids: CASSISRADTGELFF. Variable domain in full (rest from reference TRBV19 and TRBJ2-2): DGGITQSPKYLFRKEGQNVTLSCEQNLNHDAMYWYRQDPGQGLRLIYYSQIVNDFQKGDIAEGYSVSREKKESFPLTVTSAQKNPTAFYLCASSISRADTGELFFGEGSRLTVL.

This clonotype was found many times. This CDR3 is CASSPGVRGELFF. The DNA for the CDR3 is TGTGCCAGCAGCCCAGGGGTGCGTGGGGAGCTGTTTTTT. The chain couples TRBV7-6 to TRBJ2-2, with a weak D call TRBD1 (6 bases). CDR1 is SGHVS and CDR2 is FNYEAQ in the germline V gene. Between the trimmed V and J ends, which lost 5 bases and 8 bases, there was a span of 12 bases. The CDR3 contains 13 residues.

This clonotype was detected ten times or more. The chain recombines TRBV29-1 with TRBJ1-1; possibly TRBD1 for D (6 bases). The germline V and J ends were trimmed by 4 bases and 3 bases, with 15 bases remaining between them. This CDR3 has 14 amino acids. CDR1 and CDR2 from the germline V gene are SQVTM and ANQGSEA. The CDR3 protein is CSVVTGWLDTEAFF. The CDR3 region has the DNA TGCAGCGTTGTTACAGGGTGGCTGGACACTGAAGCTTTCTTT.

This clonotype was recorded many times. The chain employs TRBV18 and TRBJ1-1; 12 bases match TRBD1. Germline V gene lookup returns CDR1 KGHSH and CDR2 LQKENI. CDR3 length: 14 residues. Germline trimming cut 0 bases from V and 9 bases from J; bases unmatched to any gene: 2. CDR3 DNA: TGTGCCAGCTCACCACCGGGACAGGGGGCCCAAGCTTTCTTT. This encodes CASSPPGQGAQAFF.